This T cell receptor (beta chain) derives from a study of Ad26.COV2.S vaccination and SARS-CoV-2 variants. For the study at large: Donor got 5x10^10 or 1x10^11 viral particles of Ad26.COV2.S.

Only one count was recorded for this clone. This CDR3 region has 15 residues. The V end was cut by 1 base, the J end by 2 bases, with 12 bases between. CDR1 is LNHNV, CDR2 YYDKDF, per germline (reference sequence). Sequenced by immunoSEQ multiplex PCR; TCRdb stores in-frame clones only, minus some. The sample holds about 480,000 clones, around nine tenths seen once. The treatment is: some 19 received Ad26.COV2.S at low or high dose, single or two shots; a few received placebo; per-sample allocation not given. Day 63 following the first vaccine or placebo injection was when the samples were taken. V usage is TRBV15 and J usage is TRBJ2-7, with a weak D call TRBD1 (7 bases). The sample consisted of peripheral blood, taken in a trial of Ad26.COV2.S vaccine versus placebo. This clonotype was sampled from a person aged 18-65 years who received the Ad26.COV2.S COVID-19 vaccine or a placebo. Here the CDR3 reads CATSRGAGQTYEQYF. CDR3 nucleotides: TGTGCCACCAGCAGAGGCGCGGGACAGACCTACGAGCAGTACTTC.